Listed here are 14 T cell receptor beta chains from one sample, sequenced in a study of T cells in Graves' hyperthyroidism and ophthalmopathy. RNA transcripts gave rise to amplified TCR beta CDR3 regions. The primer set for the first-round RT-PCR of the TCR CDR3 was HTBI. TCRdb re-called the multiplex PCR reads with MiXCR, one entry per CDR3 protein. The repertoire holds 600,000 to 850,000 distinct CDR3 sequences, roughly 20% seen once, with approximately 15% in the top ten. The sequencing input was blood. These receptors were taken from a woman between 45 and 60 years old with Graves' hyperthyroidism that later progressed to Graves' ophthalmopathy.

This clonotype was seen at least ten times. J is TRBJ2-3 and V is TRBV20-1; 7 nucleotides align to TRBD2. This CDR3 is built from 13 residues. V lost 5 bases and J lost 1; bases outside the gene matches: 3. CDR1 and CDR2 from the germline V gene are DFQATT and SNEGSKA (reference sequence). The DNA for the CDR3 is TGCAGTGCTTCTAGCGGAGGCACAGATACGCAGTATTTT. It encodes CSASSGGTDTQYF.

This clonotype was detected ten times or more. V and J are TRBV6-1 and TRBJ2-1, with a possible D match to TRBD2 (6 bases). V was cut by 5 bases and J by 7 bases, with 21 bases left in between. Per the germline V gene, CDR1 is MNHNS and CDR2 is SASEGT. The CDR3 runs 16 residues. CDR3 region: CASSPRLASATNEQFF. Here the CDR3 DNA reads TGTGCCAGCAGTCCCCGGCTGGCTAGCGCGACTAATGAGCAGTTCTTC.

This clonotype was seen repeatedly, ten times or more. The chain combines TRBV7-9 with TRBJ2-7; D is undetermined. Germline V gene sequence: CDR1 SEHNR, CDR2 FQNEAQ (reference sequence). The V end lost 5 bases, the J end lost 4 bases, and 15 bases lay between the germline ends. The CDR3 covers 14 residues. The CDR3 DNA reads TGTGCCAGCAGCCAACTTGACACAAGATACGAGCAGTACTTC. Protein sequence: CASSQLDTRYEQYF.

The chain couples TRBV19 to TRBJ1-5; 9 bases agree with TRBD1. V shed 6 bases and J 6 bases; nucleotides not matched to a gene: 9. CDR3 length: 15 amino acids. Germline V CDR1 and CDR2: LNHDA, SQIVND (reference sequence). Here the CDR3 DNA reads TGTGCCAGTAGGGAGGACAGGGGAGCCGTTCAGCCCCAGCATTTT. Translation gives CASREDRGAVQPQHF.

Only a few counts were recorded for this clonotype. The rearrangement links TRBV6-2 or TRBV6-3 to TRBJ2-1; 8 nucleotides agree with TRBD2. Per the germline V gene, CDR1 is MNHEY and CDR2 is SVGEGT. The CDR3 consists of 13 residues. Losses at the gene ends were 7 bases for V and 8 bases for J; bases not matched to a gene: 7. This CDR3 is CASTKRGKDEQFF. The CDR3 region has the DNA TGTGCCAGCACTAAGCGGGGGAAGGATGAGCAGTTCTTC.

Here the CDR3 DNA reads TGTGCCAGCAGCCAGGAGACTAGCGGGAGCAATGAGCAGTTCTTC. Amino acid sequence: CASSQETSGSNEQFF. The V gene is TRBV4-2, the J gene TRBJ2-1; 12 positions agree with TRBD2. From germline, CDR1 is LGHNA and CDR2 YNFKEQ. CDR3 length: 15 residues. J lost 6 bases, V lost 3 bases, and 3 bases had no gene match.

The chain links TRBV19 to TRBJ2-3; possible D gene TRBD1, 6 bases. CDR1 and CDR2 from the germline V gene are LNHDA and SQIVND (reference sequence). Trimming pared 4 bases from V and 2 bases from J, leaving 16 bases between. The CDR3 totals 16 residues. CDR3: CASSKYPGVSTDTQYF. As DNA, the CDR3 is TGTGCCAGTAGTAAATACCCAGGGGTCTCCACAGATACGCAGTATTTT.

This clonotype appeared a few times. The CDR3 is CASSQDLETEAFF. CDR3 sequence (DNA): TGTGCCAGCAGCCAAGATCTTGAGACTGAAGCTTTCTTT. This chain joins TRBV14 and TRBJ1-1; D unresolved. CDR3 length equals 13 residues. V gave up 0 bases and J gave up 5 bases, with 7 bases separating them. CDR1 and CDR2 (germline): SGHDN, FVKESK.

The chain is built from TRBV7-2 and TRBJ2-7; 8 positions agree with TRBD2. CDR3 length: 16 amino acids. With V trimmed by 7 bases and J by 2 bases, 13 bases remained unmatched. Germline V gene sequence: CDR1 SGHTA, CDR2 FQGNSA. The CDR3 DNA sequence: TGTGCCAGCACCTTTGGCCGAGGGACTAGGGCCTACGAGCAGTACTTC. As protein: CASTFGRGTRAYEQYF.

The chain links TRBV27 to TRBJ1-4, with 7 bases lining up with TRBD1. From germline, CDR1 is MNHEY and CDR2 SMNVEV (reference sequence). The length of the CDR3 is 14 residues. V gave up 3 bases and J gave up 8 bases; unmatched junction bases: 6. The CDR3 here is CASSFGQVGEKLFF. CDR3 sequence (DNA): TGTGCCAGCAGTTTCGGACAGGTTGGGGAAAAACTGTTTTTT. Together with reference TRBV27 and TRBJ1-4, the CDR3 gives the full variable domain: EAQVTQNPRYLITVTGKKLTVTCSQNMNHEYMSWYRQDPGLGLRQIYYSMNVEVTDKGDVPEGYKVSRKEKRNFPLILESPSPNQTSLYFCASSFGQVGEKLFFGSGTQLSVL.

The sample holds many counts of this clonotype. J is TRBJ1-4 and V is TRBV18; the D is unclear. The CDR3 is made up of 13 amino acids. The V end lost 3 bases, the J end lost 8 bases, and 10 bases lay between the germline ends. Germline V gene data show CDR1 as KGHSH and CDR2 as LQKENI. The CDR3 loop reads CASSPREGEKLFF. The CDR3 DNA reads as TGTGCCAGCTCACCGAGAGAGGGCGAAAAACTGTTTTTT.

In its sample, this clonotype was seen many times. The genes are TRBV20-1 and TRBJ1-6, with D possibly TRBD1 on 6 matching bases. The V and J ends lost 6 bases and 11 bases respectively, with 11 bases between them. Per the germline V gene, CDR1 is DFQATT and CDR2 is SNEGSKA (reference sequence). The CDR3 runs 11 residues. CDR3 sequence: CSATRTAPLHF. In nucleotides, the CDR3 is TGCAGTGCCACCCGGACAGCACCCCTCCACTTT.

As regards this clonotype: It may be a read error: a sequence one base away is much more abundant. The chain joins TRBV5-1 to TRBJ1-1; 10 bases map to TRBD1. V trimming: 0 bases; J trimming: 12 bases; junction bases outside the gene matches: 5. The germline V gene encodes CDR1 SGHRS and CDR2 YFSETQ. This CDR3 comprises 13 residues. The CDR3 here is CASSLGDRGHTFF. The CDR3 DNA sequence: TGCGCCAGCAGCTTGGGCGACAGGGGGCATACTTTCTTT.

This clonotype was observed a few times. J is TRBJ1-5 and V is TRBV19; TRBD1 aligns across 7 bases. CDR3 length: 15 amino acids. J gave up 0 bases and V 7 bases, and 6 bases lay outside the gene matches. The V gene's germline CDR1 is LNHDA and CDR2 SQIVND (reference sequence). CDR3 region: CASTEGGYSNQPQHF. As DNA, the CDR3 is TGTGCCAGTACAGAAGGGGGCTATAGCAATCAGCCCCAGCATTTT.